The 24 T cell receptor beta chains below come from one sample, sequenced in a study of blood T cell repertoires in COVID-19. Profiled with immunoSEQ multiplex PCR; TCRdb holds only in-frame clones, not every one. Among a few hundred thousand clones listed, 88% were seen once. The sequenced material came from peripheral blood. The source of these receptors is a man aged 18 to 35 with active or convalescent COVID-19.

This clone showed up just once. The V gene is TRBV2, the J gene TRBJ2-7, with 7 bases lining up with TRBD1. CDR1 and CDR2 from the germline V gene are SNHLY and FYNNEI. After removal of 6 bases from V and 5 bases from J, the junction contained 4 bases not matched to a gene. The CDR3 is made up of 12 amino acids. The DNA of the CDR3 is TGTGCCAGCAGGCTAGACAGGGACGAGCAGTACTTC. This codes for CASRLDRDEQYF.

The chain carries TRBV6-5 and TRBJ1-2; D is unresolved. This CDR3 is built from 10 residues. Per germline, CDR1 MNHEY and CDR2 SVGAGI. Trimming took 5 bases from V and 6 from J, leaving 4 bases between them. In DNA, the CDR3 is TGTGCCAGCAGTACGGATGGCTACACCTTC. It yields the protein CASSTDGYTF.

The chain joins TRBV29-1 to TRBJ2-5, with 12 bases aligning to TRBD2. With 3 bases clipped from V and 2 bases from J, the junction kept 4 bases outside the gene matches. The CDR3 sequence is 15 residues long. Germline-derived CDR1 and CDR2 are SQVTM and ANQGSEA. The CDR3 DNA reads as TGCAGCGTTGACGGACTAGCGGGGAGTCAAGAGACCCAGTACTTC. Encoded protein: CSVDGLAGSQETQYF.

In its sample, this clone was seen a few times. The gene calls are TRBV9 and TRBJ1-2; 7 bases match TRBD1. The length of the CDR3 is 13 residues. The V gene end was trimmed by 1 base and the J gene end by 5 bases; junction bases not matched to a gene: 2. Germline V lookup: CDR1 SGDLS, CDR2 YYNGEE. DNA of the CDR3: TGTGCCAGCAGCGTATTGACAGGGTATGGCTACACCTTC. It codes for CASSVLTGYGYTF.

The chain has TRBV19 and TRBJ1-1; D is undetermined. Trimming removed 5 bases at V and 1 base at J, with 11 bases between. Germline V gene sequence: CDR1 LNHDA, CDR2 SQIVND (reference sequence). CDR3 length equals 14 residues. DNA of the CDR3: TGTGCCAGTAGTCCCGACATCGAGAACACTGAAGCTTTCTTT. It specifies CASSPDIENTEAFF.

This rearrangement joins TRBV6-5 to TRBJ1-1; 7 bases align to TRBD1. CDR1 MNHEY and CDR2 SVGAGI come from the germline V gene. The CDR3 runs to 11 residues. The J segment lost 14 bases and the V segment lost 2 bases, leaving 5 bases of the junction unmatched. The CDR3 bases are TGTGCCAGCAGTTACGGGGACAGAACCTTCTTT. The encoded protein is CASSYGDRTFF.

The chain couples TRBV19 to TRBJ1-1; 8 nucleotides match TRBD1. Germline V CDR1 and CDR2: LNHDA, SQIVND (reference sequence). The CDR3 runs to 17 residues. The ends lost 5 bases at V and 2 bases at J; junction bases unmatched: 13. The CDR3: CASSPRQGKDQNTEAFF. CDR3 nucleotides: TGTGCCAGTAGTCCACGACAGGGGAAAGACCAAAACACTGAAGCTTTCTTT.

V usage is TRBV7-9 and J usage is TRBJ2-2, with a tentative D call TRBD2 (6 bases). CDR1 is SEHNR and CDR2 is FQNEAQ in the germline V gene (reference sequence). The CDR3 has 18 residues. V lost 0 bases and J 4 bases, leaving 18 bases between the germline ends. Here the CDR3 reads CASSLAGGPYSRTGELFF. In nucleotides, the CDR3 is TGTGCCAGCAGCTTAGCCGGAGGGCCCTACTCCCGCACCGGGGAGCTGTTTTTT.

The chain uses TRBV29-1 and TRBJ1-4; 9 positions match TRBD1. J gave up 8 bases and V 7 bases, and 11 bases lay outside the gene matches. Germline CDR1 is SQVTM and CDR2 is ANQGSEA. The CDR3 is made up of 14 amino acids. The CDR3 coding sequence is TGCAGCGGGGACAGGGACACCCGTAGGGAAAAACTGTTTTTT. Protein sequence: CSGDRDTRREKLFF. Using reference TRBV29-1 and TRBJ1-4 for the parts outside the CDR3, the full variable domain is SAVISQKPSRDICQRGTSLTIQCQVDSQVTMMFWYRQQPGQSLTLIATANQGSEATYESGFVIDKFPISRPNLTFSTLTVSNMSPEDSSIYLCSGDRDTRREKLFFGSGTQLSVL.

CDR3 in amino acids: CATREQGWNTEAFF. Here the CDR3 DNA reads TGTGCCACCAGGGAACAGGGATGGAACACTGAAGCTTTCTTT. The genes are TRBV15 and TRBJ1-1; perhaps TRBD1 as D (6 bases). Germline V gene lookup returns CDR1 LNHNV and CDR2 YYDKDF (reference sequence). The CDR3 length is 14 residues. Deletions cut 6 bases from V and 1 base from J, with 12 bases between.

The chain carries TRBV25-1 and TRBJ1-2; D may be TRBD1 (6 bases). The CDR3 length is 14 residues. Germline CDR1 reads MGHDK; CDR2 reads SYGVNS. Between the trimmed V and J ends, which lost 6 bases and 4 bases, there was a span of 15 bases. This CDR3 reads CASSNQDRFYGYTF. CDR3 bases: TGTGCCAGCAGCAACCAGGACAGATTCTATGGCTACACCTTC.

The chain couples TRBV5-1 to TRBJ2-3; no clear D. This CDR3 is built from 13 residues. CDR1 and CDR2 (germline): SGHRS, YFSETQ. Trimming stripped 4 bases from V and 3 bases from J, with 9 bases between. In DNA, the CDR3 is TGCGCCAGCAGCCCTTACGGTACAGATACGCAGTATTTT. Translated, it gives CASSPYGTDTQYF. Full variable domain (outside the CDR3, taken from reference TRBV5-1 and TRBJ2-3): KAGVTQTPRYLIKTRGQQVTLSCSPISGHRSVSWYQQTPGQGLQFLFEYFSETQRNKGNFPGRFSGRQFSNSRSEMNVSTLELGDSALYLCASSPYGTDTQYFGPGTRLTVL.

The chain links TRBV10-3 to TRBJ2-3; the D is unclear. The CDR3 is 12 residues long. Trimming stripped 2 bases from V and 5 bases from J, with 5 bases between. Germline V lookup: CDR1 ENHRY, CDR2 SYGVKD. The CDR3 reads CAISESRDTQYF. The DNA for the CDR3 is TGTGCCATCAGTGAGAGCCGAGATACGCAGTATTTT.

This clone was counted between two and nine times. This sequence joins TRBV6-4 and TRBJ2-3; 7 nucleotides match TRBD1. Looked up from germline, CDR1 is MRHNA and CDR2 is SNTAGT. The V and J ends lost 5 bases and 3 bases, in that order; junction bases with no gene match: 5. CDR3 size: 14 residues. The CDR3 bases are TGTGCCAGCAGTCGCACAGGGGAGACAGATACGCAGTATTTT. Translating gives CASSRTGETDTQYF.

The rearrangement joins TRBV4-1 to TRBJ2-7; unclear D gene. In germline, CDR1 is MGHRA, CDR2 YSYEKL. V lost 0 bases to trimming and J lost 7 bases, with 13 bases between them. The CDR3 totals 14 residues. The CDR3 DNA sequence: TGCGCCAGCAGCCAAGATATTCGACCGACTGAGCAGTACTTC. This gives the protein CASSQDIRPTEQYF.

V is TRBV4-3 and J is TRBJ1-6; D might be TRBD1 (6 bases). This CDR3 comprises 15 residues. Germline V gene data show CDR1 as LGHNA and CDR2 as YSLEER. Trimming took off 1 base at V and 7 bases at J, with 11 bases between the two ends. DNA of the CDR3: TGCGCCAGCAGCCAAGCGACAGGCGTAAATTCACCCCTCCACTTT. Translating it yields CASSQATGVNSPLHF.

The chain couples TRBV19 to TRBJ2-5; possible D gene TRBD2, 5 bases. Germline V CDR1 and CDR2: LNHDA, SQIVND (reference sequence). The CDR3 runs 13 residues. Trimming stripped 5 bases from V and 5 bases from J, with 12 bases between. The CDR3 spells CASSVSRRETQYF. Written as DNA, the CDR3 is TGTGCCAGTAGTGTCTCACGGAGGGAGACCCAGTACTTC.

The V call is TRBV19, the J call TRBJ1-1; 9 bases map to TRBD1. V gave up 8 bases and J gave up 5 bases; unmatched junction bases: 9. Germline V lookup: CDR1 LNHDA, CDR2 SQIVND (reference sequence). This CDR3 comprises 14 residues. In DNA, the CDR3 is TGTGCCAGTGGTGTACAGGGGGCCAGTACTGAAGCTTTCTTT. This codes for CASGVQGASTEAFF.

This sequence joins TRBV12-5 and TRBJ2-5; D remains ambiguous. The CDR3 runs 12 residues. The germline CDR1 and CDR2 sequences are LGHNT and FRNRAP. The germline V and J ends were trimmed by 7 bases and 4 bases, with 10 bases remaining between them. The CDR3 loop reads CASDNPGETQYF. DNA for the CDR3: TGTGCTAGTGACAATCCGGGAGAGACCCAGTACTTC.

This clone was found once. This chain uses TRBV12-3 or TRBV12-4 with TRBJ1-6; D call uncertain. This CDR3 has 12 residues. With 5 bases removed from V and 8 bases from J, the gap between germline ends came to 7 bases. The CDR3 nucleotides read TGTGCCAGCAGTCCCCGGGATTCACCCCTCCACTTT. This sequence encodes CASSPRDSPLHF.

In the case of this clone: Other nucleotide sequences in the sample specify the same CDR3. V and J are TRBV9 and TRBJ2-1; maybe TRBD1 (6 bases). Germline values: CDR1 SGDLS, CDR2 YYNGEE. The CDR3 extends over 14 amino acids. V was shortened by 0 bases and J by 4 bases, with 8 bases between the two germline ends. The CDR3, as DNA: TGTGCCAGCAGCGTAGCGGACAGTTACAATGAGCAGTTCTTC. Translating it yields CASSVADSYNEQFF.

The chain is built from TRBV9 and TRBJ2-5; TRBD2 might be the D (6 bases). Per the germline V gene, CDR1 is SGDLS and CDR2 is YYNGEE. Trimming shortened V by 3 bases and J by 5 bases, and 14 bases separated the two germline ends. The CDR3 extends over 14 amino acids. Here the CDR3 DNA reads TGTGCCAGCAGCGCGGGACTCCGTGGGGAGACCCAGTACTTC. It codes for CASSAGLRGETQYF.

The V gene is TRBV3-1 (or the pseudogene TRBV3-2), the J gene TRBJ1-1; D remains unclear. CDR3 length equals 18 residues. V was pared by 3 bases and J by 1 base, with 21 bases between. The germline gives CDR1 LGHDT, CDR2 YNNKEL (reference sequence). CDR3 loop: CASSHSPGLRAKNTEAFF. DNA for the CDR3: TGTGCCAGCAGCCATTCCCCCGGCCTGCGGGCGAAGAACACTGAAGCTTTCTTT.

This clone was counted only a few times. V is TRBV6-2 or TRBV6-3 and J is TRBJ2-7; 7 bases are a match to TRBD1. Per the germline V gene, CDR1 is MNHEY and CDR2 is SVGEGT. This CDR3 region has 12 residues. After removal of 5 bases from V and 3 bases from J, the junction contained 1 base not matched to a gene. The CDR3 region is CASSGQVYEQYF. CDR3 sequence (DNA): TGTGCCAGCAGTGGACAGGTCTACGAGCAGTACTTC.